This is a list of T cell receptor beta chains from one sample in a study of Ad26.COV2.S vaccination and SARS-CoV-2 variants. The repertoire was sequenced with immunoSEQ multiplex PCR; TCRdb's copy has only in-frame clones and lacks some. The profile covers around 350,000 clones, with about 91% appearing a single time and 3.9% taken by the ten largest. The material was peripheral blood, obtained after recovery from COVID-19. The receptors shown here come from a human donor who had recovered from COVID-19. Both conserved end residues are part of each CDR3. Fields, in order: D gene, V gene, J gene, clone size, CDR3 DNA, CDR3 protein. D genes are given only for firm matches. Clone sizes are given selectively: once, few, many, or a class where the clone is expanded.

D gene: NA
V gene: TRBV12-3/TRBV12-4
J gene: TRBJ1-2
clone size: NA
CDR3 DNA: TGTGCCAGCGGGCCTGGTAACTATGGCTACACCTTC
CDR3 protein: CASGPGNYGYTF

D gene: NA
V gene: TRBV27
J gene: TRBJ2-2
clone size: NA
CDR3 DNA: TGTGCCAGCAGGCCCCGCCGCGACACCGGGGAGCTGTTTTTT
CDR3 protein: CASRPRRDTGELFF

D gene: NA
V gene: TRBV6-2/TRBV6-3
J gene: TRBJ1-1
clone size: NA
CDR3 DNA: TGTGCCAGCAGTGGTACAGGGATGGGGACTGAAGCTTTCTTT
CDR3 protein: CASSGTGMGTEAFF

D gene: TRBD1
V gene: TRBV5-1
J gene: TRBJ1-5
clone size: NA
CDR3 DNA: TGCGCCAGCAGCAGCTCCGGGACAGGGGATCAGCCCCAGCATTTT
CDR3 protein: CASSSSGTGDQPQHF

D gene: NA
V gene: TRBV6-5
J gene: TRBJ2-7
clone size: few
CDR3 DNA: TGTGCCAGCAGTCCGGGGGTTACCTACGAGCAGTACTTC
CDR3 protein: CASSPGVTYEQYF

D gene: TRBD2
V gene: TRBV2
J gene: TRBJ2-5
clone size: NA
CDR3 DNA: TGTGCCAGCAGCGGTAGGACTAGCGGACAAGAGACCCAGTACTTC
CDR3 protein: CASSGRTSGQETQYF

D gene: TRBD2
V gene: TRBV3-1/TRBV3-2
J gene: TRBJ2-1
clone size: once
CDR3 DNA: TGTGCCAGCAGCCTGGCGGGGGTGGGAAACAATGAGCAGTTCTTC
CDR3 protein: CASSLAGVGNNEQFF

D gene: NA
V gene: TRBV5-1
J gene: TRBJ1-4
clone size: NA
CDR3 DNA: TGCGCCAGCAGCGTCACAGGGACGGCTAATGAAAAACTGTTTTTT
CDR3 protein: CASSVTGTANEKLFF

D gene: NA
V gene: TRBV10-3
J gene: TRBJ1-1
clone size: NA
CDR3 DNA: TGTGCCATCAGGGGACCGAACACTGAAGCTTTCTTT
CDR3 protein: CAIRGPNTEAFF

D gene: NA
V gene: TRBV15
J gene: TRBJ1-2
clone size: NA
CDR3 DNA: TGTGCCACCAGCAGAACCAAGGCGGCTAACTATGGCTACACCTTC
CDR3 protein: CATSRTKAANYGYTF

D gene: TRBD1
V gene: TRBV6-5
J gene: TRBJ2-7
clone size: NA
CDR3 DNA: TGTGCCAGCAGTTACACGACAGGGACCTACGAGCAGTACTTC
CDR3 protein: CASSYTTGTYEQYF